This T cell receptor beta chain was sequenced in a study of regulatory T cells in long-lasting Graves disease. Study details: Recently diagnosed Graves' patients had received antithyroid drugs for under 3 months.

Sample time point: newly diagnosed GD, antithyroid drugs for less than 3 months. RNA extracted from PBMCs served as the sequencing template. Graves' disease diagnoses used American Thyroid Association guidelines. Germline lookup yields CDR1 SQVTM and CDR2 ANQGSEA. This CDR3 has 14 amino acids. The V gene lost 6 bases and the J gene lost 3 bases, with 15 bases spanning the gap. Both iRepertoire HTBI primers and Arm-PCR of CDR3 regions were used to build the TCR beta libraries. From the multiplex PCR reads, TCRdb called clonotypes with MiXCR, one entry per CDR3 protein. The repertoire holds about 470,000 distinct CDR3 sequences, with just under 15% as singletons. Study results and caveats: Under persistent disease, TRBV28, TRBJ1-2 and TRBJ2-5 were used preferentially. Fewer public clonotypes were shared by new patients (over 950) than by persistent patients (2,741).

This clonotype showed up many times. The antigen remains undetermined. A further study also used this sample, focusing on T cells in Graves' hyperthyroidism and ophthalmopathy.

V usage is TRBV29-1 and J usage is TRBJ1-5; possibly TRBD1 for D (5 bases). This sequence originates from a woman aged 30 to 39 with Graves disease. The source material was peripheral blood mononuclear cells (PBMCs), sampled at new diagnosis, from a patient treated with antithyroid drugs. The CDR3 sequence: CSVKFGGNNQPQHF. Written as DNA, the CDR3 is TGCAGCGTGAAATTCGGGGGGAACAATCAGCCCCAGCATTTT.